Each of the 27 T cell receptor beta chains below was sequenced from the same sample in a study of PD-L1 blockade in urothelial cancer. The method was immunoSEQ multiplex PCR; TCRdb's version includes in-frame clones alone and lacks a portion of them. The table records about 35,000 clones, just over 35% of them present only once. Source: tumor tissue, taken before atezolizumab (anti-PD-L1) treatment. Receptor source: a man in his 60s with urothelial cancer.

The chain couples TRBV5-1 to TRBJ2-1, with 8 nucleotides matching TRBD1. The ends lost 0 bases at V and 7 bases at J; junction bases unmatched: 6. CDR1 is SGHRS and CDR2 is YFSETQ in the germline V gene. CDR3 length: 15 amino acids. The CDR3 DNA is TGCGCCAGCAGCTTGGCTGGACAGGGAGCGAATGAGCAGTTCTTC. Its protein product is CASSLAGQGANEQFF.

V usage is TRBV14 and J usage is TRBJ2-1; D gene unclear. V dropped 4 bases and J dropped 8 bases, with 24 bases sitting between them. The CDR3 has 17 amino acids. CDR1 and CDR2 from the germline V gene are SGHDN and FVKESK. The CDR3 DNA follows: TGTGCCAGCAGCCTCCCGCGTTCTTGGACGGAGTTGGATGAGCAGTTCTTC. It is translated as CASSLPRSWTELDEQFF.

The count of this clone is one. The chain links TRBV19 to TRBJ1-6; 7 bases map to TRBD1. This CDR3 is 13 amino acids long. The V gene's germline CDR1 is LNHDA and CDR2 SQIVND (reference sequence). V lost 6 bases and J lost 4; bases outside the gene matches: 0. The CDR3 nucleotides are TGTGCCAGTAGACAGGGGTATAATTCACCCCTCCACTTT. It yields the protein CASRQGYNSPLHF.

This clone was seen a handful of times. One end of the junction does not line up with germline, which may come from a read error. The V and J genes are TRBV6-7 and TRBJ1-2; 7 bases are shared with TRBD1. TRBV6-7 is an ORF, and what it does is uncertain. The CDR3 has 16 amino acids. Here the CDR3 DNA reads TGTGCTAGCAGTTCCACGAGTACAGGGGTTCTCAATGGCTACACCTTC. Translating it yields CASSSTSTGVLNGYTF.

J is TRBJ2-3 and V is TRBV14, with 8 bases matching TRBD2. The CDR3 loop spans 16 amino acids. Germline CDR1 is SGHDN and CDR2 is FVKESK. V was clipped by 2 bases and J by 1 base; unmatched bases: 5. CDR3 in amino acids: CASSQLLRGGTDTQYF. The DNA of the CDR3 is TGTGCCAGCAGCCAACTACTGCGGGGGGGCACAGATACGCAGTATTTT.

This chain joins TRBV25-1 and TRBJ2-3, with D perhaps matching TRBD2 (7 bases). The germline V gene has CDR1 MGHDK and CDR2 SYGVNS. V was cut by 6 bases and J by 2 bases, with 18 bases left in between. CDR3 length equals 16 residues. The CDR3 loop reads CASRWGAGDITDTQYF. The CDR3, as DNA: TGTGCCAGCAGATGGGGGGCGGGGGACATCACAGATACGCAGTATTTT.

V is TRBV19 and J is TRBJ2-6, with D unresolved. The V gene lost 5 bases and the J gene lost 0 bases, with 14 bases spanning the gap. There are 17 residues in the CDR3. Germline V gene data show CDR1 as LNHDA and CDR2 as SQIVND (reference sequence). CDR3 loop: CASSVSGTRSGANVLTF. In nucleotides, the CDR3 is TGTGCCAGTAGTGTGAGTGGCACCCGCTCTGGGGCCAACGTCCTGACTTTC.

The gene calls are TRBV4-2 and TRBJ2-7; TRBD1 or TRBD2 may be the D gene (5 bases each). Per the germline V gene, CDR1 is LGHNA and CDR2 is YNFKEQ. V lost 5 bases to trimming and J lost 9 bases, with 20 bases between them. The CDR3 runs 14 residues. Here the CDR3 DNA reads TGTGCCAGCAGCTTAAGGGGCCCGCGGGTAAGGCAGTACTTC. Protein product: CASSLRGPRVRQYF.

The chain combines TRBV4-1 with TRBJ2-5; D tentatively fits TRBD1 or TRBD2 (5 bases each). Trimming took 3 bases from V and 4 from J, leaving 15 bases between them. CDR3 length: 15 amino acids. From germline, CDR1 is MGHRA and CDR2 YSYEKL. CDR3 DNA sequence: TGCGCCAGCAGCCAGAATCAGGGACCAGGAGAGACCCAGTACTTC. This codes for CASSQNQGPGETQYF.

This clone was counted only a few times. The V gene is TRBV19, the J gene TRBJ1-3; D not certain. This CDR3 comprises 15 residues. CDR1 and CDR2 from the germline V gene are LNHDA and SQIVND (reference sequence). Deletions cut 5 bases from V and 0 bases from J, with 11 bases between. The CDR3 is CASSPQDDSGNTIYF. Written as DNA, the CDR3 is TGTGCCAGTAGTCCTCAAGACGACTCTGGAAACACCATATATTTT. Full variable domain (remainder filled in from reference TRBV19 and TRBJ1-3): DGGITQSPKYLFRKEGQNVTLSCEQNLNHDAMYWYRQDPGQGLRLIYYSQIVNDFQKGDIAEGYSVSREKKESFPLTVTSAQKNPTAFYLCASSPQDDSGNTIYFGEGSWLTVV.

Within the sample, this clone is medium-sized. V and J are TRBV28 and TRBJ2-3; 7 bases map to TRBD2. After removal of 3 bases from V and 1 base from J, the junction contained 4 bases not matched to a gene. Germline CDR1 reads MDHEN; CDR2 reads SYDVKM. The length of the CDR3 is 15 residues. The CDR3 DNA sequence: TGTGCCAGCAGTTTCGATCGGGGGGGCACAGATACGCAGTATTTT. This codes for CASSFDRGGTDTQYF.

This clone was found a few times. This chain joins TRBV11-3 and TRBJ2-3; D perhaps matches TRBD1 (7 bases). Between the trimmed V and J ends, which lost 8 bases and 5 bases, there was a span of 20 bases. The germline V gene encodes CDR1 SGHNT and CDR2 YENEEA. This CDR3 comprises 15 residues. The DNA of the CDR3 is TGTGCCAGCGCACTACGCAGGGGGGCGGGAGATACGCAGTATTTT. It specifies CASALRRGAGDTQYF.

This clone was recorded many times. V usage is TRBV6-8 and J usage is TRBJ2-7; TRBD1 is a possible D gene (5 bases). Germline lookup yields CDR1 MNHGY and CDR2 SAAAGT. The length of the CDR3 is 15 residues. V gave up 7 bases and J gave up 5 bases, with 21 bases separating them. The CDR3 DNA sequence: TGTGCCAGCAACCTAAGACAGTTTCTCGTGGACGAGCAGTACTTC. Its translation: CASNLRQFLVDEQYF.

This clone was picked up many times. The chain links TRBV9 to TRBJ1-4; D may be TRBD1 (6 bases). The CDR3 spans 14 residues. Between the trimmed V and J ends, which lost 0 bases and 10 bases, there was a span of 13 bases. CDR1 SGDLS and CDR2 YYNGEE come from the germline V gene. CDR3 bases: TGTGCCAGCAGCGTAGGGTCAGGGGTGGGAAAACTGTTTTTT. This translates into CASSVGSGVGKLFF.

This chain connects TRBV15 to TRBJ2-5; 8 bases are shared with TRBD1. V lost 3 bases and J lost 5; bases outside the gene matches: 8. This CDR3 has 15 amino acids. CDR1 and CDR2 (germline): LNHNV, YYDKDF (reference sequence). CDR3 sequence reads: CATSSSPTGVETQYF. Written as DNA, the CDR3 is TGTGCCACCAGCAGTTCTCCGACAGGGGTGGAGACCCAGTACTTC.

The chain links TRBV19 to TRBJ2-7, with 9 nucleotides matching TRBD1. CDR1 is LNHDA, CDR2 SQIVND, per germline (reference sequence). The CDR3 contains 15 residues. Unmatched junction bases numbered 13, after V lost 7 bases and J lost 6 bases. The CDR3 here is CASTPTGTGNFEQYF. CDR3 bases: TGTGCCAGTACCCCTACCGGGACAGGGAACTTCGAGCAGTACTTC.

This clone was seen more than once but under ten times. The chain recombines TRBV7-5 with TRBJ2-3; the table's D call TRBD1 went unverified against the DNA. TRBV7-5 is flagged as a pseudogene. There are 17 residues in the CDR3. In DNA, the CDR3 is TGTGCCAGCAGCTCCCGGACAGATCGTCTACGCACAGATACGCAGTATTTT. It yields the protein CASSSRTDRLRTDTQYF.

V usage is TRBV18 and J usage is TRBJ2-7; 8 bases match TRBD2. Trimming removed 3 bases from V and 3 bases from J; junction bases left unmatched: 1. This CDR3 has 13 amino acids. The V gene's germline CDR1 is KGHSH and CDR2 LQKENI. The CDR3 DNA sequence: TGTGCCAGCTCACCCGGGACTAGCTACGAGCAGTACTTC. It specifies CASSPGTSYEQYF.

This chain connects TRBV15 to TRBJ1-2; D might be TRBD1 (5 bases). Trimming stripped 0 bases from V and 4 bases from J, with 12 bases between. Germline CDR1 and CDR2: LNHNV and YYDKDF (reference sequence). This CDR3 contains 15 residues. CDR3 residues: CATSRDSQGIYGYTF. The CDR3 nucleotides are TGTGCCACCAGCAGAGATTCCCAGGGCATCTATGGCTACACCTTC.

The chain has TRBV14 and TRBJ1-3; 7 bases map to TRBD1. CDR3 size: 17 residues. After removal of 1 base from V and 0 bases from J, the junction contained 6 bases not matched to a gene. Germline V gives CDR1 SGHDN, CDR2 FVKESK. CDR3 sequence (DNA): TGTGCCAGCAGCCAAGGGGGACAGAGAACCTCTGGAAACACCATATATTTT. The encoded protein is CASSQGGQRTSGNTIYF.

The rearrangement uses TRBV5-1 and TRBJ2-5, with 7 bases that match TRBD2. This CDR3 has 16 residues. V dropped 0 bases and J dropped 4; count of bases not matched to a gene: 9. The germline V gene has CDR1 SGHRS and CDR2 YFSETQ. The CDR3 here is CASSLGGSGNRETQYF. The CDR3 nucleotides are TGCGCCAGCAGCTTGGGTGGCAGCGGGAATCGAGAGACCCAGTACTTC.

This chain connects TRBV14 to TRBJ2-2; D call uncertain. Per the germline V gene, CDR1 is SGHDN and CDR2 is FVKESK. V was trimmed by 4 bases and J by 2 bases, leaving 8 bases between them. The CDR3 extends over 14 amino acids. CDR3 amino acids: CASSPRQNTGELFF. CDR3 DNA sequence: TGTGCCAGCAGCCCCCGACAAAACACCGGGGAGCTGTTTTTT.

J is TRBJ2-1 and V is TRBV29-1; 10 bases agree with TRBD2. CDR3 length: 14 amino acids. Germline-derived CDR1 and CDR2 are SQVTM and ANQGSEA. The V gene end was trimmed by 4 bases and the J gene end by 6 bases; junction bases not matched to a gene: 6. The CDR3 region is CSVAASGSSNEQFF. CDR3 coding DNA: TGCAGCGTTGCGGCTAGCGGGAGCTCCAATGAGCAGTTCTTC.

V gene TRBV25-1 combines with J gene TRBJ2-1; D unresolved. Germline loops: CDR1 MGHDK, CDR2 SYGVNS. With 5 bases removed from V and 0 bases from J, the gap between germline ends came to 14 bases. CDR3 length equals 16 residues. CDR3 protein: CASSPVWGGSYNEQFF. The CDR3 nucleotides read TGTGCCAGCAGTCCCGTTTGGGGTGGCTCCTACAATGAGCAGTTCTTC.

J is TRBJ1-6 and V is TRBV5-1, with D possibly being TRBD1 (6 bases). Germline assignment: CDR1 SGHRS and CDR2 YFSETQ. The CDR3 is 15 residues long. V gave up 3 bases and J gave up 6 bases, with 13 bases separating them. The CDR3 region is CASSSRGRGNSPLHF. CDR3 nucleotides: TGCGCCAGCAGCTCCCGGGGCAGGGGTAATTCACCCCTCCACTTT.

The CDR3 loop is CASSQEQGDYGYTF. In nucleotides, the CDR3 is TGCGCCAGCAGCCAAGAACAGGGAGACTATGGCTACACCTTC. The gene calls are TRBV4-1 and TRBJ1-2; tentative D call: TRBD1 (6 bases). Trimming cost V 0 bases and J 3 bases, with 8 bases left between them. The CDR3 spans 14 residues. Germline CDR1 is MGHRA and CDR2 is YSYEKL.

The gene calls are TRBV5-1 and TRBJ1-3; D uncertain. V was pared by 0 bases and J by 3 bases, with 13 bases between. The CDR3 loop spans 16 amino acids. In germline, CDR1 is SGHRS, CDR2 YFSETQ. CDR3 in amino acids: CASSLEGPIFGNTIYF. The CDR3 region has the DNA TGCGCCAGCAGCTTGGAAGGGCCTATATTTGGAAACACCATATATTTT.